This passage covers 21 T cell receptor beta chains from one sample sequenced in a study of shared clonotypes between healthy human individuals. TCRdb's table, derived via immunoSEQ multiplex PCR, lists solely in-frame clones and lacks some. The profile covers 300,000 or so clones, with roughly 70% appearing a single time and approximately 10% taken by the ten largest. Sequenced sample: memory CD4+ T cells sorted from blood. The subset is: CD45RA-negative fraction. The receptors derive from a young man in good health.

CDR3 residues: CSTSSYNEQFF. CDR3 nucleotides: TGCAGTACAAGCTCCTACAATGAGCAGTTCTTC. V usage is TRBV20-1 and J usage is TRBJ2-1; D gene ambiguous. The CDR3 sequence is 11 residues long. Deletions cut 8 bases from V and 0 bases from J, with 5 bases between. Per the germline V gene, CDR1 is DFQATT and CDR2 is SNEGSKA (reference sequence).

The V call is TRBV14, the J call TRBJ2-2, with a tentative D call TRBD1 (6 bases). Germline CDR1 reads SGHDN; CDR2 reads FVKESK. Trimming removed 0 bases from V and 1 base from J, with 12 bases in between. The CDR3 consists of 17 residues. CDR3 DNA sequence: TGTGCCAGCAGCCAAGATAGGGGGTTCTTGAACACCGGGGAGCTGTTTTTT. Protein product: CASSQDRGFLNTGELFF.

This clone has a count of ten or more. This sequence joins TRBV4-3 and TRBJ1-1; D gene uncertain. V was trimmed by 0 bases and J by 1 base, leaving 15 bases between them. This CDR3 spans 17 amino acids. CDR1 and CDR2 from the germline V gene are LGHNA and YSLEER. CDR3 in amino acids: CASSQESGRIANTEAFF. The CDR3 coding sequence is TGCGCCAGCAGCCAAGAATCTGGGCGGATCGCGAACACTGAAGCTTTCTTT.

V gene TRBV7-2 combines with J gene TRBJ2-7, with D perhaps matching TRBD2 (6 bases). The CDR3 is 11 residues long. Trimming removed 6 bases from V and 4 bases from J, with 7 bases in between. The germline V gene has CDR1 SGHTA and CDR2 FQGNSA. The CDR3 loop is CASREGYEQYF. CDR3 nucleotide sequence: TGTGCCAGCAGGGAGGGGTACGAGCAGTACTTC.

The gene calls are TRBV27 and TRBJ2-7, with TRBD2 matching over 8 bases. The CDR3 spans 13 residues. In germline, CDR1 is MNHEY, CDR2 SMNVEV (reference sequence). The V segment lost 11 bases and the J segment 3 bases; nucleotides outside the gene matches: 9. CDR3 nucleotides: TGTGCCTCTAGCGGGTCCCTACTCTACGAGCAGTACTTC. Protein sequence: CASSGSLLYEQYF.

The chain joins TRBV10-3 to TRBJ1-5, with 7 bases aligning to TRBD1. J gave up 4 bases and V 6 bases, and 9 bases lay outside the gene matches. CDR1 and CDR2 (germline): ENHRY, SYGVKD. CDR3 length: 15 amino acids. CDR3 in amino acids: CAISSDRVGNQPQHF. The DNA of the CDR3 is TGTGCCATCAGCTCCGACAGGGTCGGTAATCAGCCCCAGCATTTT.

Remarks on this clone: This same CDR3 is encoded by further DNA sequences in the sample. The rearrangement links TRBV7-2 to TRBJ2-7; possible D gene TRBD2, 6 bases. Per germline, CDR1 SGHTA and CDR2 FQGNSA. V lost 1 base, J lost 3 bases, and 7 bases lay in between. The CDR3 runs to 13 residues. The chain's CDR3 is CASSLGAGYEQYF. The DNA of the CDR3 is TGTGCCAGCAGCTTAGGAGCGGGCTACGAGCAGTACTTC.

The chain is built from TRBV7-2 and TRBJ1-2; perhaps TRBD1 as D (5 bases). Deletions cut 4 bases from V and 8 bases from J, with 14 bases between. Germline V CDR1 and CDR2: SGHTA, FQGNSA. CDR3 length: 13 amino acids. In nucleotides, the CDR3 is TGTGCCAGCAGCTCCACAGGTCCTTTGGGCTACACCTTC. Protein sequence: CASSSTGPLGYTF. Full variable domain (remainder filled in from reference TRBV7-2 and TRBJ1-2): GAGVSQSPSNKVTEKGKDVELRCDPISGHTALYWYRQSLGQGLEFLIYFQGNSAPDKSGLPSDRFSAERTGGSVSTLTIQRTQQEDSAVYLCASSSTGPLGYTFGSGTRLTVV.

The chain is built from TRBV7-3 and TRBJ2-7; 10 bases fit TRBD2. Germline V lookup: CDR1 SGHTA, CDR2 FQGTGA. The ends lost 4 bases at V and 5 bases at J; junction bases unmatched: 14. This CDR3 is built from 17 residues. CDR3 sequence: CASSSIQAGGPTDEQYF. CDR3 sequence (DNA): TGTGCCAGCAGCTCTATCCAAGCGGGAGGGCCGACGGACGAGCAGTACTTC.

The V gene is TRBV28, the J gene TRBJ2-4; a weak D match, TRBD2 (5 bases). Germline assignment: CDR1 MDHEN and CDR2 SYDVKM. This CDR3 has 14 residues. V was trimmed by 5 bases and J by 7 bases, leaving 15 bases between them. CDR3 coding DNA: TGTGCCAGCAGTCCTCGAGGAGGCGCGAACATTCAGTACTTC. Protein sequence: CASSPRGGANIQYF.

The chain couples TRBV4-3 to TRBJ2-7; weak D call: TRBD2 (6 bases). V lost 0 bases and J 2 bases, leaving 11 bases between the germline ends. Germline assignment: CDR1 LGHNA and CDR2 YSLEER. This CDR3 has 15 amino acids. As DNA, the CDR3 is TGCGCCAGCAGCCAAGATCATGCGGGGACCTACGAGCAGTACTTC. It is translated as CASSQDHAGTYEQYF.

V gene TRBV28 combines with J gene TRBJ2-5, with 10 bases fitting TRBD1. The CDR3 is 14 amino acids. Trimming cost V 5 bases and J 4 bases; bases outside gene matches: 4. The germline V gene has CDR1 MDHEN and CDR2 SYDVKM. The CDR3 region has the DNA TGTGCCAGCAGTCTCTGGGACAGGGGAGAGACCCAGTACTTC. Its protein product is CASSLWDRGETQYF.

A single count supports this clone. The J gene is TRBJ2-1, the V gene TRBV19; the match to TRBD2 covers 13 bases. J was trimmed by 8 bases and V by 6 bases; bases with no gene match: 4. Germline V gene lookup returns CDR1 LNHDA and CDR2 SQIVND (reference sequence). The CDR3 consists of 14 residues. For the CDR3, the DNA is TGTGCCAGTAGACTAGCGGGAGGGAGACATGAGCAGTTCTTC. Translated: CASRLAGGRHEQFF.

The chain carries TRBV29-1 and TRBJ1-1; no firm D call. Germline CDR1 reads SQVTM; CDR2 reads ANQGSEA. The CDR3 runs to 13 residues. The V end lost 6 bases, the J end lost 2 bases, and 13 bases lay between the germline ends. CDR3 loop: CSVIRVYNTEAFF. Written as DNA, the CDR3 is TGCAGCGTGATTCGCGTGTACAACACTGAAGCTTTCTTT.

The chain recombines TRBV30 with TRBJ2-1, with D possibly being TRBD1 (5 bases). V lost 3 bases, J lost 9 bases, and 15 bases lay in between. Germline loops: CDR1 GTSNPN, CDR2 SVGIG (reference sequence). CDR3 length equals 13 residues. The CDR3 nucleotides are TGTGCCTGGAGCGCTACGGTTAGGGGTGAGCAGTTCTTC. Translating it yields CAWSATVRGEQFF.

This sequence joins TRBV19 and TRBJ2-6; perhaps D is TRBD1 or TRBD2 (6 bases each). The CDR3 loop spans 17 amino acids. Trimming shortened V by 6 bases and J by 0 bases, and 15 bases separated the two germline ends. CDR1 and CDR2 from the germline V gene are LNHDA and SQIVND (reference sequence). Here the CDR3 DNA reads TGTGCCAGTAGGCGTCTAGGGGGGAGCTCTGGGGCCAACGTCCTGACTTTC. As protein: CASRRLGGSSGANVLTF.

The V gene is TRBV9, the J gene TRBJ1-2, with D hard to call. The CDR3 extends over 15 amino acids. CDR1 is SGDLS, CDR2 YYNGEE, per germline. V was trimmed by 0 bases and J by 8 bases, leaving 17 bases between them. CDR3 coding DNA: TGTGCCAGCAGCGTAGCGACCAACTACCGAGCGGGCTACACCTTC. It is translated as CASSVATNYRAGYTF.

In DNA, the CDR3 is TGTGCCAGCAGCTTGGCCGGGGGGCAGGTGTGGAACACTGAAGCTTTCTTT. Translated, it gives CASSLAGGQVWNTEAFF. The rearrangement uses TRBV5-6 and TRBJ1-1; D perhaps matches TRBD1 (6 bases). This CDR3 is built from 17 residues. Per the germline V gene, CDR1 is SGHDT and CDR2 is YYEEEE. Deletions cut 0 bases from V and 1 base from J, with 16 bases between.

This chain joins TRBV2 and TRBJ2-5; D is undetermined. Trimming removed 0 bases from V and 5 bases from J, with 4 bases in between. Germline CDR1 SNHLY, CDR2 FYNNEI. The CDR3 is 12 amino acids. CDR3 nucleotide sequence: TGTGCCAGCAGTGAAGCTTCCGAGACCCAGTACTTC. This gives the protein CASSEASETQYF.

Notes on this clone: One end of the junction is discordant with germline, which a read error may explain. CDR3 loop: CASKKTSGRALGSSEQYF. DNA of the CDR3: TGCGCCAGCAAAAAAACTAGCGGGAGGGCCCTGGGCTCCTCCGAGCAGTACTTC. The chain carries TRBV10-2 and TRBJ2-7, with TRBD2 matching over 13 bases. The CDR3 is 18 amino acids. Per germline, CDR1 WSHSY and CDR2 SAAADI.

This clone was detected only once. This sequence joins TRBV2 and TRBJ2-7, with D unclear. The CDR3 covers 14 residues. Germline CDR1 and CDR2: SNHLY and FYNNEI. With 5 bases removed from V and 4 bases from J, the gap between germline ends came to 15 bases. The CDR3 nucleotides are TGTGCCAGCAGTAAGGGCCCGCGAACTTACGAGCAGTACTTC. Translation: CASSKGPRTYEQYF.